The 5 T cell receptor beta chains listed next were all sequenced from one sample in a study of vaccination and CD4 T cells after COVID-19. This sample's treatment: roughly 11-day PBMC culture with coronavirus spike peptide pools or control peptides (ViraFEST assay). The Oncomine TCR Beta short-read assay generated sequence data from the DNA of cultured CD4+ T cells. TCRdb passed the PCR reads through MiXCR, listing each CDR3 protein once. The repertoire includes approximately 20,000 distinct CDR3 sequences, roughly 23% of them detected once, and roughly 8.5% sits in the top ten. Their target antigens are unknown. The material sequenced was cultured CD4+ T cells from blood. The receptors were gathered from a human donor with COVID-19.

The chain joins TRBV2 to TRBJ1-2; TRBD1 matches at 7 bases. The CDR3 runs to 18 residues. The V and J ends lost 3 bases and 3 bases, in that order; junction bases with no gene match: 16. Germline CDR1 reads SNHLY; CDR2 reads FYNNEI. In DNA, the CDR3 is TGTGCCAGCAGTGAGAGGGGGGGGCCAGGGGGTTTGGACTATGGCTACACCTTC. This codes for CASSERGGPGGLDYGYTF.

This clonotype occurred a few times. CDR3 in amino acids: CASSKIGGMNTEAFF. In nucleotides, the CDR3 is TGTGCCAGCAGTAAAATAGGGGGCATGAACACTGAAGCTTTCTTT. The J gene is TRBJ1-1, the V gene TRBV6-1, with 7 bases lining up with TRBD1. The CDR3 length is 15 residues. Germline values: CDR1 MNHNS, CDR2 SASEGT. Germline trimming cut 5 bases from V and 0 bases from J; bases unmatched to any gene: 6.

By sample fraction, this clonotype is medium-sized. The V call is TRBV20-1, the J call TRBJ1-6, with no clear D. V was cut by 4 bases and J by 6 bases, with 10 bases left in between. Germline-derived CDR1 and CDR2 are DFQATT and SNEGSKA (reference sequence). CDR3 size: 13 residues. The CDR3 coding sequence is TGCAGTGCTAATTTACCGGGTAATTCACCCCTCCACTTT. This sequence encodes CSANLPGNSPLHF.

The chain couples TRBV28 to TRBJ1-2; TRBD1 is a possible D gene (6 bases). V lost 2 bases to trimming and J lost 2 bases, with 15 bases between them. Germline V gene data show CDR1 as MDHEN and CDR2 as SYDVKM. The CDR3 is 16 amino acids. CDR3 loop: CASSLTYGTPNYGYTF. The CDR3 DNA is TGTGCCAGCAGTTTAACCTACGGGACACCAAACTATGGCTACACCTTC.

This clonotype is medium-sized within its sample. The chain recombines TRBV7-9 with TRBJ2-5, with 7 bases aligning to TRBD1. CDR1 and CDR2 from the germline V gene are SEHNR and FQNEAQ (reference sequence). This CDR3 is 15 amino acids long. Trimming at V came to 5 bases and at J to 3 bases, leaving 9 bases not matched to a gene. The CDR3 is CASSRPGTVEETQYF. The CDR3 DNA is TGTGCCAGCAGCCGGCCCGGGACAGTCGAAGAGACCCAGTACTTC.